This paragraph covers one TCR beta chain sequence. Its antigen is still unknown. The input lacks base qualities; no much larger clone sits a single base away. This sample is drawn from a study of blood T cell repertoires in COVID-19 (dated by TCRdb to about 2020). Describing the broader study: Samples from collaborators originated in the United States, Italy and Spain and spanned both the acute and convalescent phases of COVID-19. Subjects who had been exposed to COVID-19, were actively infected with it, or had recovered from it provided the deeply sampled blood TCRbeta repertoires that made up the dataset. The repertoires were made available in a free public database intended to serve as a resource for research on the immune response to SARS-CoV-2. The prospective study material was composed of cDNA or gDNA derived from T cells, B-cell-depleted T cells, or PBMCs. Where available, HLA class I and class II types were taken from metadata supplied by the sample provider and were not determined by assay-based typing. Nearly every sample came with metadata listing a de-identified subject ID, COVID-19 status, age in years and sex. The samples were drawn from the first 160 participants of the ongoing ImmuneRACE study and from over 950 subjects provided by 6 global collaborators.

TCRbeta CDR3 regions were amplified from genomic DNA using the immunoSEQ Assay, a bias-controlled multiplex PCR. The paper's processing steps were these. Within the assay, amplification of reference gene primers was used to estimate how many nucleated cells each sample contained. To quantify the absolute abundance of each unique TCRbeta CDR3 rearrangement, sequence reads were collapsed and filtered. For each sample, productive Simpson clonality was calculated by taking the square root of Simpson's diversity index across productive rearrangements. TCRdb obtained this table from immuneACCESS and retained in-frame rearrangements with V and J assigned. These tables miss some clones; where compared with another copy, unresolved V genes account for less than half of the shortfall, and the remainder is unexplained. Clone size and the V and J calls come from that table; the DNA yielded D and trimming. The sample contains around 80,000 clones, around 80% of them found a single time. Of the sample, 9.5% to 15% is held by the ten largest clones.

General study outcomes and caveats: The amount of clinical and demographic metadata varied by source and participant and was provided uncurated.

Each collaborating institution followed its own protocols to collect whole blood in K2EDTA tubes. Collaborator samples were shipped for TCRbeta analysis as frozen whole blood, isolated PBMCs, or DNA extracted from either sample type. The CDR3 runs 15 amino acids, cysteine and phenylalanine included. The entry retains the CDR3 DNA only, 45 bases that are in frame from base 1. Reading the germline V gene gives CDR1 SGHRS and CDR2 YFSETQ. Deletion took 1 base off V and 8 bases off J, with a span of 13 bases between the germline ends. The rearrangement joined TRBV5-1 to TRBJ1-6, and the D gene may be TRBD1, 5 bases matching. The receptor was isolated from an older man with acute or convalescent COVID-19. Sequencing was carried out using peripheral blood. At the DNA level, the sequence is TGCGCCAGCAGCTTGTGGGGCGAAAGGGATTCACCCCTCCACTTT. This encodes CASSLWGERDSPLHF.